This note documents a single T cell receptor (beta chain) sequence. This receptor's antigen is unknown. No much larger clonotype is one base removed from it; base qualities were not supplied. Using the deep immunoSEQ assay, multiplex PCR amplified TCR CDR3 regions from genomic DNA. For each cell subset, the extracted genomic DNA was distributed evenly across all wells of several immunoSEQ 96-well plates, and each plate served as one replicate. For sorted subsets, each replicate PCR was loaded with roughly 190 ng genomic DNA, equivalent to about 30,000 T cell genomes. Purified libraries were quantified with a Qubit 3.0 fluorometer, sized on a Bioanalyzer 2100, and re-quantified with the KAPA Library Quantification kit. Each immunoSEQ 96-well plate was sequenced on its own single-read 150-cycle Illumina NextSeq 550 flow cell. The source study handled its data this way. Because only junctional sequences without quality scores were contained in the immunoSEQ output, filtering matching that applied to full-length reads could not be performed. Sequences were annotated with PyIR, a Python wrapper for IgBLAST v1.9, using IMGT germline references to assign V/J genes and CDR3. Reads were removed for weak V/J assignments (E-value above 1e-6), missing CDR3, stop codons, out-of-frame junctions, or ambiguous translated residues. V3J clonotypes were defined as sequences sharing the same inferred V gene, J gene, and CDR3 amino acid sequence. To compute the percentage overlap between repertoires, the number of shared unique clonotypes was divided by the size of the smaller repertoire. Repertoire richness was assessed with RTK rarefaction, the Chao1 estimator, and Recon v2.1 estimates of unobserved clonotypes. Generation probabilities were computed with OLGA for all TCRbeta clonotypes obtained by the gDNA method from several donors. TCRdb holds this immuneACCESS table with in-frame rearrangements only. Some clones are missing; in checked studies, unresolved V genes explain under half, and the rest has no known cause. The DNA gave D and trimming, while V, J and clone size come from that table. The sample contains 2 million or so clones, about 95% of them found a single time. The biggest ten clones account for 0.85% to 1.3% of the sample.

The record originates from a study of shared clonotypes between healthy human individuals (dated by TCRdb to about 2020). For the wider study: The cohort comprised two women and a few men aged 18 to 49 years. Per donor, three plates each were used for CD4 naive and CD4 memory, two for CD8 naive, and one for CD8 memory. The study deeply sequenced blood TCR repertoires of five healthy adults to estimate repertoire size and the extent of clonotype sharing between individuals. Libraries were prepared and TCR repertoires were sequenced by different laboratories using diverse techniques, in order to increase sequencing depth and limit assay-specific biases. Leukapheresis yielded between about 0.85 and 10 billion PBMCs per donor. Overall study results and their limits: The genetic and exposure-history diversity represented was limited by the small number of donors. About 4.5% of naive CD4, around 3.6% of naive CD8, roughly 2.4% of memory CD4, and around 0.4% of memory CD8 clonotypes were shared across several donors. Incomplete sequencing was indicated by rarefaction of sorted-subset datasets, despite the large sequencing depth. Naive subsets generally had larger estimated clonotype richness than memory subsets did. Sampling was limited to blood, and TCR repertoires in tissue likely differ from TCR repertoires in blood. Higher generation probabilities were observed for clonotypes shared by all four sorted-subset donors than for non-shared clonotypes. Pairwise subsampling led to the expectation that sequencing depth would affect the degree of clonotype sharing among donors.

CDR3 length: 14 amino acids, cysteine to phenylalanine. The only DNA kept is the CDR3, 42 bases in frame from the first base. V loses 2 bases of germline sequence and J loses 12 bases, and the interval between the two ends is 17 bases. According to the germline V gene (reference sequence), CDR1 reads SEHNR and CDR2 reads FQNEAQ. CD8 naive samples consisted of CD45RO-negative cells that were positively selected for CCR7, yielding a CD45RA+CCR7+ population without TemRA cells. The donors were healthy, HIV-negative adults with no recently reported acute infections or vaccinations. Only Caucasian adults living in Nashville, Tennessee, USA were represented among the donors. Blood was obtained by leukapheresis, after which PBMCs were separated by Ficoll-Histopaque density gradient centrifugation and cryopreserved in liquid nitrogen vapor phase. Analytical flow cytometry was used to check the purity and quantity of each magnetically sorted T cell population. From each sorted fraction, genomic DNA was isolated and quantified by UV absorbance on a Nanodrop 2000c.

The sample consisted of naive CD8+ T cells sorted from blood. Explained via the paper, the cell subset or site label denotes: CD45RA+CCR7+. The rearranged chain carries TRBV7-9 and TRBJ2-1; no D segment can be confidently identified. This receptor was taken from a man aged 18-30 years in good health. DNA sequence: TGTGCCAGCAGCTTATCCGTGAAAGGGATTGGGCAGTTCTTC. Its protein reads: CASSLSVKGIGQFF.